These T cell receptor beta chains were read from a single sample in a study of T cells after yellow fever vaccination. One entry per CDR3 protein results from TCRdb running MiXCR on the 5' RACE reads. The sample has some 110,000 distinct CDR3 sequences; around 7.7% are singletons. The sample here was CD4+ T cells sorted from PBMCs, taken around 10 days after the first yellow fever vaccination. Receptors were obtained from a man between 18 and 35 years old who received the YFV17D yellow fever vaccine. Both conserved end residues are part of each CDR3. D genes are given only for firm matches. Clone sizes are given selectively: once, few, many, or a class where the clone is expanded.

J gene,V gene,D gene,clone size,CDR3 DNA,CDR3 protein
TRBJ2-1,TRBV7-6,TRBD2,many,TGTGCCAGCAGCTTAGCGCAGCGGGGGGGCGCTGAGCAGTTCTTC,CASSLAQRGGAEQFF
TRBJ1-2,TRBV7-2,TRBD1,many,TGTGCCAGCAGCCCTACAGGGGCCCTCTATGGCTACACCTTC,CASSPTGALYGYTF
TRBJ2-5,TRBV12-3/TRBV12-4,.,many,TGTGCCAGCAGTTTACAGACCCAAGAGACCCAGTACTTC,CASSLQTQETQYF
TRBJ1-1,TRBV28,TRBD1,many,TGTGCCAGCAGGGAAGAGACAGGGGGAGGTACTGAAGCTTTCTTT,CASREETGGGTEAFF
TRBJ2-1,TRBV12-3/TRBV12-4,TRBD2,many,TGTGCCAGCACCCAATACGGGAGGAATCTTAACAATGAGCAGTTCTTC,CASTQYGRNLNNEQFF
TRBJ2-1,TRBV11-2,TRBD2,many,TGTGCCAGCAGCCCTCGGGGGGGGTTTGCTGAGCAGTTCTTC,CASSPRGGFAEQFF
TRBJ2-4,TRBV11-2,TRBD2,many,TGTGCCAGCAGGGCTAGCGGGGCCAATCAGTACTTC,CASRASGANQYF
TRBJ1-6,TRBV7-9,.,many,TGTGCCAGCAGCTCCGGAAGCCCCGGGGCACCCCTCCACTTT,CASSSGSPGAPLHF
TRBJ1-5,TRBV4-3,.,few,TGCGCCAGCAGCCAAGACGAGACAGGCAGGCAGCCCCAGCATTTT,CASSQDETGRQPQHF
TRBJ2-3,TRBV21-1,.,.,TGTGCCAGCAGCAGGCCCCGAACCTACAACCAGGGACCTACGAGCACAGATACGCAGTATTTT,CASSRPRTYNQGPTSTDTQYF
TRBJ2-3,TRBV7-8,TRBD2,.,TGTGCCAGCAGCCCTGGACTAGCTCGGGGTTTCACAGATACGCAGTATTTT,CASSPGLARGFTDTQYF
TRBJ2-7,TRBV5-1,TRBD2,many,TGCGCCAGCAGCATATTGACTAGCGTCGACTACGAGCAGTACTTC,CASSILTSVDYEQYF
TRBJ2-5,TRBV21-1,.,many,TGTGCCAGCAGCAAAGCCCCCGACAGGCCTCGGGAAGGGACCCAGTACTTC,CASSKAPDRPREGTQYF
TRBJ2-1,TRBV20-1,TRBD2,many,TGCAGTGCTAGAGGAGGCGGGGGGGCCAACAATGAGCAGTTCTTC,CSARGGGGANNEQFF
TRBJ2-7,TRBV10-3,.,many,TGTGCCATCAGTGAGACTGTTCCCTACGAGCAGTACTTC,CAISETVPYEQYF
TRBJ1-5,TRBV7-8,.,many,TGTGCCAGCAGCTTAACGCCTGCCGGGTCAGGACAGCCCCAGCATTTT,CASSLTPAGSGQPQHF
TRBJ2-5,TRBV9,.,many,TGTGCCAGCAGCGTAGGACGGAGACAAGAGACCCAGTACTTC,CASSVGRRQETQYF
TRBJ2-1,TRBV5-1,TRBD2,many,TGCGCCAGCAGCCCGGGACTAGCGGGGGGTAATGAGCAGTTCTTC,CASSPGLAGGNEQFF
TRBJ2-3,TRBV20-1,.,many,TGCAGTGCTAGTTGGGTCGGCACAGATACGCAGTATTTT,CSASWVGTDTQYF
TRBJ2-1,TRBV2,.,many,TGTGCCAGCACCCCCGGCGCGGGGGAGCAGTTCTTC,CASTPGAGEQFF
TRBJ2-1,TRBV11-2,TRBD2,many,TGTGCCAGCAGCCCCTTCCAGCGGGGGGGAAGAAATGAGCAGTTCTTC,CASSPFQRGGRNEQFF
TRBJ2-2,TRBV9,.,.,TGTGCCAGCAGCATATTACCGGGGGACACCGGGGAGCTGTTTTTT,CASSILPGDTGELFF
TRBJ2-3,TRBV6-1,.,many,TGTGCCAGCATCTGGGGGGCCAGCACAGATACGCAGTATTTT,CASIWGASTDTQYF
TRBJ2-1,TRBV18,.,many,TGTGCCAGCTTTAATATCAGACAAGAGCAGTTCTTC,CASFNIRQEQFF
TRBJ2-3,TRBV3-1,.,many,TGTGCCAGCAGCCCGGCTGGGGATCGCACAGATACGCAGTATTTT,CASSPAGDRTDTQYF
TRBJ1-4,TRBV5-1,.,few,TGCGCCAGCAGCTTGGCCGCAGGAAATGAAAAACTGTTTTTT,CASSLAAGNEKLFF
TRBJ2-3,TRBV7-2,.,many,TGTGCCAGCAGCTTAACGGGGACCACAGATACGCAGTATTTT,CASSLTGTTDTQYF
TRBJ2-2,TRBV5-6,.,many,TGTGCCAGCAGTCTTTACGGGGAGCTGTTTTTT,CASSLYGELFF
TRBJ2-3,TRBV5-1,.,many,TGCGCCAGCAGCCGAGGTGGATACACAGATACGCAGTATTTT,CASSRGGYTDTQYF
TRBJ1-2,TRBV6-1,.,many,TGTGCCAGCAGTCCTTTGGCGTCGGAGCCTAACTATGGCTACACCTTC,CASSPLASEPNYGYTF
TRBJ1-1,TRBV12-3/TRBV12-4,.,many,TGTGCCAGCAGTTTAATATTGGGGGGTGAAGCTTTCTTT,CASSLILGGEAFF
TRBJ1-1,TRBV18,.,many,TGTGCCAGATCACCACAGGACGGAGTGAATTGGGCTTTCTTT,CARSPQDGVNWAFF
TRBJ2-7,TRBV6-6,.,many,TGTGCCAGCAGTCGCGGACCCTACGAGCAGTACTTC,CASSRGPYEQYF
TRBJ2-4,TRBV27,.,many,TGTGCCAGCACTGACATTGGGGGGCGCGAGATTCAGTACTTC,CASTDIGGREIQYF
TRBJ2-5,TRBV7-2,.,many,TGTGCCAGCAGCTTAGGGGGCAGGTCCCCGGAGACCCAGTACTTC,CASSLGGRSPETQYF
TRBJ1-1,TRBV4-2,.,many,TGTGCCAGCAGCCAAGAAGGGATTTCGGGCGGCACTGAAGCTTTCTTT,CASSQEGISGGTEAFF
TRBJ2-1,TRBV5-6,.,many,TGTGCCAGCACCTTAGGACCCGGATACGACAGAGAGCAGTTCTTC,CASTLGPGYDREQFF
TRBJ2-2,TRBV29-1,.,many,TGCAGCGTTGCGCGAAGAGATCGTCGGGAGCTGTTTTTT,CSVARRDRRELFF
TRBJ2-5,TRBV7-6,.,many,TGTGCCAGCAGCTTAGGCGTAGGGGAAGAGACCCAGTACTTC,CASSLGVGEETQYF
TRBJ2-1,TRBV19,TRBD2,few,TGTGCCAGTAGGGAAGATAAGCGGGGGGGCTACAATGAGCAGTTCTTC,CASREDKRGGYNEQFF
TRBJ2-3,TRBV20-1,.,.,TGCATCCCGGGCCAGCAAGCTACGCAGTATTTT,CIPGQQATQYF
TRBJ1-6,TRBV4-1,.,.,TGCGCCAGCAGCCAGATGGGACGGGGGGAATTGGGTTCACCCCTCCACTTT,CASSQMGRGELGSPLHF
TRBJ2-3,TRBV5-1,.,many,TGCGCCAGCAGCTTGGGGGGAATGACTAGCACAGATACGCAGTATTTT,CASSLGGMTSTDTQYF
TRBJ2-2,TRBV5-4,TRBD2,many,TGTGCCAGCAGCGTGGGACTAGCGGGGTCGAACACCGGGGAGCTGTTTTTT,CASSVGLAGSNTGELFF
TRBJ2-3,TRBV20-1,TRBD2,.,TGCAGTGCTCCCCAACGGGGGGGAAGAGGTTCAGATACGCAGTATTTT,CSAPQRGGRGSDTQYF
TRBJ2-3,TRBV7-2,.,many,TGTGCCAGCAGCTTCATAGCCCGAGATACGCAGTATTTT,CASSFIARDTQYF
TRBJ2-1,TRBV6-5,.,many,TGTGCCAGCAGTTACTCGGCAGGGGTCTACAATGAGCAGTTCTTC,CASSYSAGVYNEQFF
TRBJ2-5,TRBV5-5,TRBD1,many,TGTGCCAGCAGCCAGGGACAGGGGCAAGAGACCCAGTACTTC,CASSQGQGQETQYF
TRBJ2-5,TRBV6-1,.,many,TGTGCCAGCAGTCCACAGGGTGGCGAAGAGACCCAGTACTTC,CASSPQGGEETQYF
TRBJ2-5,TRBV20-1,TRBD2,many,TGCAGTGCTAGAATGGGACTAGCGGGGGGAGAGACCCAGTACTTC,CSARMGLAGGETQYF
TRBJ2-1,TRBV12-3/TRBV12-4,TRBD1,many,TGTGCCAGCACAACAGGGACAGGGGATCGCGAGCAGTTCTTC,CASTTGTGDREQFF